What follows are 23 T cell receptor beta chains derived from one specimen sequenced in a study of blood T cell repertoires in COVID-19. Method: immunoSEQ multiplex PCR; TCRdb's copy keeps in-frame clones and lacks some. The profile covers roughly 200,000 clones, with about 80% appearing a single time and 5.5% to 8.5% taken by the ten largest. Material for sequencing was peripheral blood. The receptors come from a man aged 60-69 years with acute or convalescent COVID-19.

This clone was counted between two and nine times. The V and J genes are TRBV6-5 and TRBJ1-2; D gene uncertain. This CDR3 spans 13 amino acids. Looked up from germline, CDR1 is MNHEY and CDR2 is SVGAGI. V gave up 7 bases and J gave up 3 bases, with 12 bases separating them. The CDR3 is CASKRGDDYGYTF. The CDR3 nucleotides read TGTGCCAGCAAGCGGGGTGATGACTATGGCTACACCTTC.

V gene TRBV6-4 combines with J gene TRBJ1-5, with D unclear. Germline V gene data show CDR1 as MRHNA and CDR2 as SNTAGT. This CDR3 is 13 amino acids long. V dropped 0 bases and J dropped 6 bases, with 6 bases sitting between them. CDR3 in DNA: TGTGCCAGCAGTGACTCGAGCGGTCAGCCCCAGCATTTT. Protein sequence: CASSDSSGQPQHF.

This clone was seen a handful of times. The chain uses TRBV24-1 and TRBJ1-5; tentatively, D is TRBD1 (6 bases). Germline V gives CDR1 KGHDR, CDR2 SFDVKD. The V and J ends lost 3 bases and 4 bases respectively, with 15 bases between them. This CDR3 is 16 amino acids long. CDR3 residues: CATSDPRRGTNQPQHF. The CDR3 DNA reads TGTGCCACCAGTGATCCCCGGCGGGGGACAAATCAGCCCCAGCATTTT.

This clone was seen a few times. This chain connects TRBV7-3 to TRBJ2-2, with TRBD2 matching 12 bases. Trimming at V came to 2 bases and at J to 1 base, leaving 2 bases not matched to a gene. Germline-derived CDR1 and CDR2 are SGHTA and FQGTGA. The length of the CDR3 is 17 residues. The CDR3 nucleotides are TGTGCCAGCAGCTTATTGGGACTAGCGGGGAACACCGGGGAGCTGTTTTTT. This gives the protein CASSLLGLAGNTGELFF.

The rearrangement uses TRBV13 and TRBJ2-5, with 9 bases matching TRBD1. CDR1 is PRHDT, CDR2 FYEKMQ, per germline (reference sequence). The CDR3 runs 14 residues. Losses at the gene ends were 4 bases for V and 5 bases for J; bases not matched to a gene: 5. CDR3 amino acids: CASSSGQGVETQYF. The DNA of the CDR3 is TGTGCCAGCAGCTCGGGACAGGGCGTCGAGACCCAGTACTTC.

The gene calls are TRBV20-1 and TRBJ2-2; D call uncertain. The CDR3 is 11 residues long. Germline V gene sequence: CDR1 DFQATT, CDR2 SNEGSKA (reference sequence). V lost 4 bases to trimming and J lost 5 bases, with 5 bases between them. The DNA for the CDR3 is TGCAGTGCTACCGTAACCGGGGAGCTGTTTTTT. Protein product: CSATVTGELFF.

The chain has TRBV24-1 and TRBJ2-3, with 10 bases matching TRBD2. V lost 3 bases to trimming and J lost 7 bases; unmatched junction nucleotides: 6. Germline lookup yields CDR1 KGHDR and CDR2 SFDVKD. The CDR3 is made up of 15 amino acids. As DNA, the CDR3 is TGTGCCACCAGTGATGGAGCGGGGGGGTCAAATACGCAGTATTTT. This encodes CATSDGAGGSNTQYF.

The V gene is TRBV7-2, the J gene TRBJ1-1; D may be TRBD1 (6 bases). Trimming took off 5 bases at V and 3 bases at J, with 13 bases between the two ends. CDR3 size: 14 residues. The germline V gene has CDR1 SGHTA and CDR2 FQGNSA. The CDR3 DNA sequence: TGTGCCAGCAGCCAAGGACAGATCCACACTGAAGCTTTCTTT. This codes for CASSQGQIHTEAFF. Together with reference TRBV7-2 and TRBJ1-1, the CDR3 gives the full variable domain: GAGVSQSPSNKVTEKGKDVELRCDPISGHTALYWYRQSLGQGLEFLIYFQGNSAPDKSGLPSDRFSAERTGGSVSTLTIQRTQQEDSAVYLCASSQGQIHTEAFFGQGTRLTVV.

Of note for this clone: Other DNA sequences in the same sample also yield this CDR3. The gene calls are TRBV12-5 and TRBJ1-5, with D perhaps matching TRBD1 (6 bases). The CDR3 is 15 residues long. Germline lookup yields CDR1 LGHNT and CDR2 FRNRAP. Trimming took 3 bases from V and 2 from J, leaving 11 bases between them. CDR3 in DNA: TGTGCTAGTGGTTTCCTGTCAGGGGGCAATCAGCCCCAGCATTTT. As protein: CASGFLSGGNQPQHF. Full variable domain (outside the CDR3, taken from reference TRBV12-5 and TRBJ1-5): DARVTQTPRHKVTEMGQEVTMRCQPILGHNTVFWYRQTMMQGLELLAYFRNRAPLDDSGMPKDRFSAEMPDATLATLKIQPSEPRDSAVYFCASGFLSGGNQPQHFGDGTRLSIL.

This clone has more than one count but fewer than ten. V usage is TRBV19 and J usage is TRBJ1-4; D is possibly TRBD1 (6 bases). This CDR3 spans 15 amino acids. V lost 7 bases and J lost 3, with 15 bases in between. Germline V gene data show CDR1 as LNHDA and CDR2 as SQIVND (reference sequence). CDR3 sequence (DNA): TGTGCCAGTACCGCCGGACAGCCACCTAATGAAAAACTGTTTTTT. This encodes CASTAGQPPNEKLFF.

V usage is TRBV28 and J usage is TRBJ2-5, with D possibly TRBD2 on 6 matching bases. The V end lost 2 bases, the J end lost 2 bases, and 9 bases lay between the germline ends. This CDR3 is built from 14 residues. The V gene's germline CDR1 is MDHEN and CDR2 SYDVKM. CDR3 residues: CASSLAGKQETQYF. CDR3 nucleotide sequence: TGTGCCAGCAGTTTAGCGGGGAAACAAGAGACCCAGTACTTC.

The chain couples TRBV7-2 to TRBJ2-3; 7 bases map to TRBD2. The CDR3 covers 14 residues. V dropped 4 bases and J dropped 2; count of bases not matched to a gene: 3. Germline lookup yields CDR1 SGHTA and CDR2 FQGNSA. The CDR3: CASSSGLDTDTQYF. The CDR3 nucleotides read TGTGCCAGCAGCTCCGGACTAGACACAGATACGCAGTATTTT.

Comments on this clone: At one boundary the junction diverges from the germline segment, which might be a read error. The CDR3 reads CTSSQGLAGAHNEQFF. CDR3 in DNA: TGCACCAGCAGCCAGGGACTAGCGGGAGCCCACAATGAGCAGTTCTTC. The chain links TRBV4-1 to TRBJ2-1; 14 nucleotides agree with TRBD2. The V gene's germline CDR1 is MGHRA and CDR2 YSYEKL. This CDR3 region has 16 residues.

The V call is TRBV6-1, the J call TRBJ1-1, with TRBD1 matching 7 bases. With V trimmed by 2 bases and J by 9 bases, 9 bases remained unmatched. The CDR3 runs 14 residues. The germline CDR1 and CDR2 sequences are MNHNS and SASEGT. CDR3 sequence reads: CASSEPLDRNKAFF. The CDR3 DNA follows: TGTGCCAGCAGTGAACCCCTGGACAGGAACAAAGCTTTCTTT.

V gene TRBV7-2 combines with J gene TRBJ2-7; D is unresolved. In germline, CDR1 is SGHTA, CDR2 FQGNSA. Trimming took off 1 base at V and 3 bases at J, with 7 bases between the two ends. This CDR3 has 13 amino acids. CDR3 loop: CASSLVLNYEQYF. CDR3 bases: TGTGCCAGCAGCTTAGTTCTTAACTACGAGCAGTACTTC.

This chain uses TRBV30 with TRBJ2-1, with D tentatively TRBD2 (6 bases). Between the trimmed V and J ends, which lost 8 bases and 3 bases, there was a span of 8 bases. The CDR3 is made up of 11 amino acids. Per germline, CDR1 GTSNPN and CDR2 SVGIG (reference sequence). The CDR3 spells CARRDYNEQFF. The CDR3 nucleotides are TGTGCCCGGCGGGACTACAATGAGCAGTTCTTC.

This sequence joins TRBV5-4 and TRBJ1-3; the D gene is possibly TRBD1 (6 bases). This CDR3 region has 14 residues. Trimming took off 3 bases at V and 5 bases at J, with 12 bases between the two ends. CDR1 is SGHNT, CDR2 YYREEE, per germline (reference sequence). The CDR3: CASSSRTERNTIYF. The CDR3 bases are TGTGCCAGCAGCTCCAGGACAGAAAGAAACACCATATATTTT.

The sample holds one count of this clone. This rearrangement joins TRBV4-3 to TRBJ2-3, with TRBD2 identical over 12 bases. The CDR3 is 16 amino acids. From germline, CDR1 is LGHNA and CDR2 YSLEER. With V trimmed by 4 bases and J by 2 bases, 4 bases remained unmatched. CDR3 DNA sequence: TGCGCCAGCAGCCCACTAGCGGGGGGATCCACAGATACGCAGTATTTT. It encodes CASSPLAGGSTDTQYF.

The chain joins TRBV24-1 to TRBJ2-1; perhaps TRBD2 as D (6 bases). V dropped 4 bases and J dropped 0 bases, with 15 bases sitting between them. This CDR3 has 17 residues. Germline V gene lookup returns CDR1 KGHDR and CDR2 SFDVKD. The CDR3 is CATSDAGLRSSYNEQFF. CDR3 in DNA: TGTGCCACCAGTGACGCGGGACTGCGAAGCTCCTACAATGAGCAGTTCTTC.

This chain uses TRBV18 with TRBJ2-7, with D perhaps matching TRBD1 (5 bases). CDR3 length: 13 amino acids. V was pared by 3 bases and J by 2 bases, with 8 bases between. Germline CDR1 and CDR2: KGHSH and LQKENI. The chain's CDR3 is CASSPTATYEQYF. The DNA for the CDR3 is TGTGCCAGCTCACCGACAGCAACCTACGAGCAGTACTTC. Combining the CDR3 with reference TRBV18 and TRBJ2-7 gives the whole variable domain NAGVMQNPRHLVRRRGQEARLRCSPMKGHSHVYWYRQLPEEGLKFMVYLQKENIIDESGMPKERFSAEFPKEGPSILRIQQVVRGDSAAYFCASSPTATYEQYFGPGTRLTVT.

The V call is TRBV4-3, the J call TRBJ2-3, with D possibly matching TRBD2 (6 bases). CDR1 is LGHNA and CDR2 is YSLEER in the germline V gene. The CDR3 is made up of 16 amino acids. Deletions cut 1 base from V and 0 bases from J, with 11 bases between. CDR3 in amino acids: CASSQAVRGSTDTQYF. The CDR3 DNA reads as TGCGCCAGCAGCCAAGCCGTGCGGGGTAGCACAGATACGCAGTATTTT.

V gene TRBV30 combines with J gene TRBJ2-7, with 8 nucleotides matching TRBD2. J lost 3 bases, V lost 1 base, and 8 bases had no gene match. The length of the CDR3 is 15 residues. Germline loops: CDR1 GTSNPN, CDR2 SVGIG (reference sequence). CDR3 amino acids: CAWSDPGLGIYEQYF. The CDR3 region has the DNA TGTGCCTGGAGTGACCCGGGACTAGGAATCTACGAGCAGTACTTC.

This clone was seen a few times. This chain uses TRBV9 with TRBJ1-1; D remains ambiguous. The CDR3 consists of 14 residues. Deletions cut 0 bases from V and 2 bases from J, with 8 bases between. CDR1 and CDR2 from the germline V gene are SGDLS and YYNGEE. The CDR3 bases are TGTGCCAGCAGCGTAGTTCCAGAAAACACTGAAGCTTTCTTT. Translated: CASSVVPENTEAFF.